This is a list of T cell receptor beta chains from one sample in a study of T-cell memory formation after mild COVID-19. Via MiXCR, TCRdb re-called the 5' RACE reads, giving one row per CDR3 protein. Among roughly 170,000 distinct CDR3 sequences listed, 20% to 25% were seen once. Source material: PBMCs or a T cell subset sorted from them (not recorded which). The receptors originated from an adult woman who had mild COVID-19 (a few samples of this study predate the infection). Cell type and time point are not known. Each CDR3 is given with its conserved first and last residue. Fields, in order: J gene, D gene, V gene, clone size, CDR3 DNA, CDR3 protein. The D gene is left open where the match is weak. Clone size is shown for a subset of rows, as once, few, many or a class of expanded clone.

>TRBJ2-3|TRBD2|TRBV7-2|many
TGTGCCAGCAGGAGTTTGCGGGAGTTCGGAGATACGCAGTATTTT
CASRSLREFGDTQYF
>TRBJ2-3|NA|TRBV7-8|NA
TGTGCCAGCAGCCGAAACCCGGGCTCACCCACAGATACGCAGTATTTT
CASSRNPGSPTDTQYF
>TRBJ1-1|NA|TRBV14|many
TGTGCCAGCAGCCAAAATAGCTACGCTGAAGCTTTCTTT
CASSQNSYAEAFF
>TRBJ2-2|TRBD2|TRBV3-1|NA
TGTGCCAGCAGCCAAATCATAGCGGGGACGAACACCGGGGAGCTGTTTTTT
CASSQIIAGTNTGELFF
>TRBJ2-3|NA|TRBV4-1|NA
TGCGCCAGCAGCCATGCCCTGGCCAGCGGCACAGATACGCAGTATTTT
CASSHALASGTDTQYF
>TRBJ2-1|NA|TRBV9|few
TGTGCCAGCAGCGTAGGGACTATATACAATGAGCAGTTCTTC
CASSVGTIYNEQFF
>TRBJ1-1|NA|TRBV7-8|NA
TGTGCCAGCAGCTTTAGCCCGAACACTGAAGCTTTCTTT
CASSFSPNTEAFF
>TRBJ2-5|NA|TRBV14|NA
TGTGCCAGCAGCCAAGACAGGGACCGGGAGACCCAGTACTTC
CASSQDRDRETQYF
>TRBJ2-1|TRBD2|TRBV7-8|NA
TGTGCCAGCAGCCCCCGGACTAGCGGGAGGATTGAGCAGTTCTTC
CASSPRTSGRIEQFF
>TRBJ2-2|TRBD1|TRBV6-6|NA
TGTGCCAGCAGGGTACAGGGGGCCGGCGGGGAGCTGTTTTTT
CASRVQGAGGELFF
>TRBJ2-3|TRBD2|TRBV12-3/TRBV12-4|NA
TGTGCCAGCAGTTCTACAGCGGGAGCCACAGATACGCAGTATTTT
CASSSTAGATDTQYF
>TRBJ2-7|NA|TRBV19|NA
TGTGCCAGTAGTCTGGACTCTGGGCCCTACGAGCAGTACTTC
CASSLDSGPYEQYF
>TRBJ2-5|TRBD2|TRBV27|NA
TGTGCCAGCACTTCGGGACTAGCGGGTGGAATCGCGACCCAGTACTTC
CASTSGLAGGIATQYF
>TRBJ2-7|NA|TRBV5-1|few
TGCGCCAGCTCGGTGGGCACAGACTACGAGCAGTACTTC
CASSVGTDYEQYF
>TRBJ1-1|NA|TRBV12-3/TRBV12-4|NA
TGTGCCAGCAGTCCAGCAAAGATGAACACTGAAGCTTTCTTT
CASSPAKMNTEAFF
>TRBJ2-7|TRBD2|TRBV5-6|few
TGTGCCAGCAGCTCCCCCCGGCGGGAGGGCTCCTACGAGCAGTACTTC
CASSSPRREGSYEQYF